This TCR beta chain was sequenced during a study of T cell repertoires in cytomegalovirus infection. Germline V gene data show CDR1 as MGHDK and CDR2 as SYGVNS. The CDR3 extends over 13 amino acids. Trimming pared 4 bases from V and 8 bases from J, leaving 13 bases between. TCRdb re-derived calls from the reads in MiXCR, one entry per CDR3 protein. Altogether 300,000 to 400,000 distinct CDR3 sequences are present, 20% to 25% being singletons, with the ten largest covering more than 10%. General study results and limits: Totalled public TCR beta family frequency picked out people who carried CMV plus the relevant HLA.

As concerns this clonotype: Its antigen is still unknown.

The starting material was cultured PBMCs, obtained from culture after CMV antigen stimulation. The receptor's source is a human donor in good health (CMV status not recorded). Some clones in this sample may be carry-over from other donors' samples. The chain recombines TRBV25-1 with TRBJ2-3; D remains ambiguous. This chain's CDR3 is CASSVFSLGTQYF. The CDR3 nucleotides read TGTGCCAGCAGTGTTTTCTCACTGGGTACGCAGTATTTT.